The present entry profiles one T cell receptor beta chain with its context. The antigen remains undetermined. Patients chosen for sequencing had CD8+CD57+ cells that had expanded, as shown by flow cytometry. This CDR3 spans 17 amino acids. Per germline, CDR1 MNHNS and CDR2 SASEGT. V was shortened by 6 bases and J by 9 bases, with 24 bases between the two germline ends. The use of genomic DNA as template underpinned the TCR beta VDJ and CDR3 profiling. TCRdb passed the reads through MiXCR, listing each CDR3 protein once. The sample contains approximately 250,000 distinct CDR3 sequences, roughly 82% of which appear only once. The data were taken from a study of CD8+CD57+ T cells in acquired aplastic anemia. Study-level background: Sorted CD4+ and CD8+ cell DNA averaged roughly 3.2 ug.

Overall study findings and caveats: Patients and controls shared under 35 CD8+ CDR3 sequences, which appeared highly expressed in patients and within their immunodominant clones. Patients were compared with controls for CD8+ Simpson's diversity, and no significant difference emerged.

The sequence was collected from a human donor with aplastic anemia. Sequences were obtained from sorted CD4+, CD8+, or CD8+CD57+ T cells (not recorded which) from PBMCs. The chain combines TRBV6-1 with TRBJ1-6; maybe TRBD1 (5 bases). The CDR3 nucleotides are TGTGCCAGCAGCCTTAAGGGAAGCGGGACCGGGGGTTCACCCCTCCACTTT. It is translated as CASSLKGSGTGGSPLHF.